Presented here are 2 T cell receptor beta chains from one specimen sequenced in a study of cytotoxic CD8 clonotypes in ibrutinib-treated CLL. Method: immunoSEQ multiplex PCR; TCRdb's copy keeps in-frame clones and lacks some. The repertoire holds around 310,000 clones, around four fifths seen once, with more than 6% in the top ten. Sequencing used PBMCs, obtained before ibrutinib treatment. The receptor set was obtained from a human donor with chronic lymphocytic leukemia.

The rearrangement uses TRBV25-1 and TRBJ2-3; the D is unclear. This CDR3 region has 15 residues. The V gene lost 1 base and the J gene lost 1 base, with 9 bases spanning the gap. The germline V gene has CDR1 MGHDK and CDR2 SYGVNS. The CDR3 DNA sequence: TGTGCCAGCAGTGAATCCCTGGCGGGCACAGATACGCAGTATTTT. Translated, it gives CASSESLAGTDTQYF.

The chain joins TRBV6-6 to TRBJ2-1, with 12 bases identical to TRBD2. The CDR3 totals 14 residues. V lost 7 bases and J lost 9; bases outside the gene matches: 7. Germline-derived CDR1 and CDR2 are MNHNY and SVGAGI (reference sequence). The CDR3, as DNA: TGTGCCAGCACCGGTCTAGCGGGAGGGGTTGAGCAGTTCTTC. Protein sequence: CASTGLAGGVEQFF.